This entry concerns a single TCR beta chain. The antigen this receptor binds is unknown. One base away there is no much larger clone; base qualities are not given. Relative to germline, V is 5 bases shorter and J is 4 bases shorter, with 11 bases between their ends. The CDR3 measures 13 amino acids from cysteine to phenylalanine. Of all the DNA, just the CDR3 is kept, 39 bases in frame from base 1. CDR1 and CDR2, looked up from the germline V gene (reference sequence), are MNHNY and SVGAGI. The sample originates from a study of control samples from healthy donors and cancer patients (dated by TCRdb to the early 2020s). Libraries were made using the immunoSEQ multiplex PCR assay. The source is immuneACCESS, and TCRdb retained only in-frame sequences with V and J called. Part of the clones is not carried over; for the studies checked, unresolved V genes explain less than half of this, and the remainder is unexplained. A total of some 150,000 clones appear in this sample, about nine tenths of them only once. Approximately 2.9% of the sample is in the top ten clones.

The sample taken for sequencing was blood. The sequence derives from a man in his thirties or forties in good health. The chain uses TRBV6-6 and TRBJ1-2, and TRBD1 may be the D gene, going by 6 matching bases. DNA sequence: TGTGCCAGCAGTGATACAGGGTTCTATGGCTACACCTTC. It specifies CASSDTGFYGYTF.